This paragraph reports one T cell receptor (beta chain). Per the original methods: Estimated nucleated cell counts came from reference gene primer amplification. Some clones are missing from TCRdb's copy, which holds only in-frame ones; the method was immunoSEQ multiplex PCR. The V and J calls and the clone size are those of that table, but D and trimming were determined from the DNA. The sample includes 110,000 to 150,000 clones, more than 75% of them seen just once. The data originate from a study of blood T cell repertoires in COVID-19. In the study overall: Whether acute or convalescent, the COVID-19 samples came from the United States, Italy and Spain. PBMCs, B-cell-depleted T cells, or T cells were the source of the cDNA or gDNA that made up the material.

Trimming left V 1 base short and J 4 bases short, with 10 bases between. The CDR3 sequence is 14 residues long. Germline V gene lookup returns CDR1 SNHLY and CDR2 FYNNEI. The sample comprised peripheral blood. V gene TRBV2 combines with J gene TRBJ2-5; D gene ambiguous. This sequence was found in a man aged 60 to 75 with acute or convalescent COVID-19. The CDR3 loop is CASSEVGVIETQYF. For the CDR3, the DNA is TGTGCCAGCAGTGAAGTCGGAGTGATAGAGACCCAGTACTTC.